The present TCR beta chain was sequenced within a study of TIL therapy for anti-PD-1-resistant metastatic lung cancer. Study details: A few tumors were EGFR-mutant and two were ALK-rearranged.

The time point: pre-treatment sample, taken before nivolumab and TIL therapy. Tumor tissue came from excised metastases, mostly pleural nodules or supraclavicular lymph nodes. Adults with stage 4 NSCLC were enrolled in a phase I trial. The immunoSEQ assay was v3. Sequencing used immunoSEQ multiplex PCR; TCRdb keeps in-frame clones, though not all of them. The sample lists 6,500 to 9,000 clones, approximately 73% occurring once. This CDR3 region has 14 residues. Germline CDR1 reads SGDLS; CDR2 reads YYNGEE. Trimming removed 4 bases at V and 1 base at J, with 11 bases between. This TCR derives from a person aged 25 to 85 with non-small cell lung cancer. This chain joins TRBV9 and TRBJ1-2, with D perhaps matching TRBD1 (6 bases). The sequencing used tumor tissue, collected at baseline. The CDR3 region has the DNA TGTGCCAGCAGCCCATCAGGGGTTAACTATGGCTACACCTTC. Amino acid sequence: CASSPSGVNYGYTF.